Below are 27 T cell receptor beta chains sequenced from a single sample in a study of patients and donors after allogeneic stem cell transplantation. TCRdb re-called the RT-PCR reads through MiXCR, storing one row per CDR3 protein. There are about 960,000 distinct CDR3 sequences in the sample; under 20% occur only once, and around 5.5% lies in the top ten. Sequenced: blood, either unsorted or a sorted T cell fraction (not recorded which). The receptors were gathered from a human donor who was either an allogeneic HSCT recipient or a stem cell or donor lymphocyte infusion donor (not recorded which). It is not recorded whose cells these are; they may come from a transplant donor.

This clonotype was recorded a few times. The chain carries TRBV13 and TRBJ2-2, with 7 positions matching TRBD1. V trimming: 5 bases; J trimming: 3 bases; junction bases outside the gene matches: 6. CDR3 length: 15 residues. Germline values: CDR1 PRHDT, CDR2 FYEKMQ (reference sequence). CDR3 protein: CASSIGQVYTGELFF. The DNA of the CDR3 is TGTGCCAGCAGCATCGGACAGGTTTACACCGGGGAGCTGTTTTTT.

The table lists this clonotype with a few counts. V is TRBV24-1 and J is TRBJ1-5; possible D gene TRBD1, 5 bases. Germline V gene sequence: CDR1 KGHDR, CDR2 SFDVKD. Trimming removed 4 bases from V and 7 bases from J, with 16 bases in between. CDR3 length equals 15 residues. The CDR3 is CATSDLGGAGQPQHF. CDR3 nucleotide sequence: TGTGCCACCAGTGACCTGGGAGGGGCCGGGCAGCCCCAGCATTTT.

J is TRBJ2-1 and V is TRBV5-1; 8 nucleotides align to TRBD2. This CDR3 region has 15 residues. The V segment lost 0 bases and the J segment 7 bases; nucleotides outside the gene matches: 6. Germline assignment: CDR1 SGHRS and CDR2 YFSETQ. The CDR3 DNA reads as TGCGCCAGCAGCTTGGCAGCGGGAGAGGGAAATGAGCAGTTCTTC. The encoded protein is CASSLAAGEGNEQFF.

The chain is built from TRBV5-1 and TRBJ1-4; TRBD1 matches at 9 bases. The junction had 12 bases not matched to a gene; V was cut back by 4 bases and J by 8 bases. The CDR3 length is 16 residues. Germline V CDR1 and CDR2: SGHRS, YFSETQ. The CDR3 DNA reads TGCGCCAGCAGCCAGGAACCCACAGGGGGCTACGAAAAACTGTTTTTT. It yields the protein CASSQEPTGGYEKLFF.

This chain joins TRBV30 and TRBJ1-2; D is uncertain. This CDR3 region has 11 residues. V was shortened by 7 bases and J by 2 bases, with 8 bases between the two germline ends. Germline V CDR1 and CDR2: GTSNPN, SVGIG (reference sequence). The CDR3 DNA reads TGTGCCTTCATCAGAAACTATGGCTACACCTTC. Translated: CAFIRNYGYTF.

This chain connects TRBV5-1 to TRBJ2-7; 10 positions agree with TRBD2. V dropped 0 bases and J dropped 3; count of bases not matched to a gene: 6. This CDR3 is 16 amino acids long. CDR1 and CDR2 from the germline V gene are SGHRS and YFSETQ. The CDR3, as DNA: TGCGCCAGCAGCTTGGCCCTAGCGGGGGAAGGCTACGAGCAGTACTTC. Amino acids: CASSLALAGEGYEQYF.

This clonotype was picked up a small number of times. CDR3 in amino acids: CSASLPSTNEKLFF. The CDR3 coding sequence is TGCAGTGCTAGCCTGCCGAGCACTAATGAAAAACTGTTTTTT. The chain uses TRBV20-1 and TRBJ1-4, with no clear D. V shed 3 bases and J shed 2 bases, with 10 bases lying between them. The CDR3 sequence is 14 residues long. The germline V gene encodes CDR1 DFQATT and CDR2 SNEGSKA (reference sequence).

A few counts support this clonotype. The chain is built from TRBV11-2 and TRBJ1-1, with a tentative D call TRBD1 (6 bases). Germline V gives CDR1 SGHAT, CDR2 FQNNGV. V was clipped by 7 bases and J by 3 bases, with 21 bases between them. The CDR3 runs 16 residues. CDR3 protein: CASTLGWQGKDTEAFF. Here the CDR3 DNA reads TGTGCCAGCACCCTAGGGTGGCAGGGGAAGGACACTGAAGCTTTCTTT.

This clonotype was seen more than once but under ten times. J is TRBJ2-1 and V is TRBV20-1, with D hard to call. CDR1 and CDR2 (germline): DFQATT, SNEGSKA (reference sequence). This CDR3 region has 13 residues. The V end was cut by 4 bases, the J end by 7 bases, with 14 bases between. CDR3 loop: CSANYPTTNEQFF. In DNA form, the CDR3 reads TGCAGTGCTAATTACCCGACCACTAATGAGCAGTTCTTC.

The genes are TRBV9 and TRBJ2-5, with D perhaps TRBD1 (5 bases). V was cut by 0 bases and J by 5 bases, with 14 bases left in between. The CDR3 length is 15 residues. Germline CDR1 reads SGDLS; CDR2 reads YYNGEE. CDR3 region: CASSVAMGRGETQYF. The CDR3 bases are TGTGCCAGCAGCGTAGCCATGGGGCGCGGTGAGACCCAGTACTTC.

This sequence joins TRBV5-1 and TRBJ2-5, with 13 bases aligning to TRBD2. The CDR3 is 17 residues long. Per germline, CDR1 SGHRS and CDR2 YFSETQ. Losses at the gene ends were 4 bases for V and 4 bases for J; bases not matched to a gene: 10. The DNA of the CDR3 is TGCGCCAGCAGCCTAACCGGGACTAGCGGGAACCCAGAGACCCAGTACTTC. It encodes CASSLTGTSGNPETQYF. The full variable domain, completed using reference TRBV5-1 and TRBJ2-5, is KAGVTQTPRYLIKTRGQQVTLSCSPISGHRSVSWYQQTPGQGLQFLFEYFSETQRNKGNFPGRFSGRQFSNSRSEMNVSTLELGDSALYLCASSLTGTSGNPETQYFGPGTRLLVL.

This sequence joins TRBV4-2 and TRBJ2-2, with 7 nucleotides matching TRBD2. Per germline, CDR1 LGHNA and CDR2 YNFKEQ. After removal of 1 base from V and 4 bases from J, the junction contained 9 bases not matched to a gene. There are 17 residues in the CDR3. Here the CDR3 DNA reads TGTGCCAGCAGCCAAGGTTCGGTAGCTAGCGGCACCGGGGAGCTGTTTTTT. Translation: CASSQGSVASGTGELFF.

V is TRBV5-1 and J is TRBJ2-7, with 8 nucleotides matching TRBD1. V was pared by 9 bases and J by 2 bases, with 10 bases of the junction left unmatched. The germline gives CDR1 SGHRS, CDR2 YFSETQ. This CDR3 spans 14 amino acids. The CDR3 region has the DNA TGCGCCACTTCGTTGGTGACAGGGGCCTACGAGCAGTACTTC. Amino acid sequence: CATSLVTGAYEQYF.

This clonotype showed up just a few times. The chain is built from TRBV19 and TRBJ1-5, with D unclear. Germline values: CDR1 LNHDA, CDR2 SQIVND (reference sequence). This CDR3 has 13 amino acids. Trimming removed 2 bases from V and 6 bases from J, with 8 bases in between. As DNA, the CDR3 is TGTGCCAGTAGTATACAGGCCCCTCAGCCCCAGCATTTT. This codes for CASSIQAPQPQHF.

The CDR3 bases are TGTGCCAGCAGCTCCCCGGACAGTTTCTACGAGCAGTACTTC. It is translated as CASSSPDSFYEQYF. The chain combines TRBV7-9 with TRBJ2-7; the D gene is possibly TRBD1 (6 bases). The V gene's germline CDR1 is SEHNR and CDR2 FQNEAQ (reference sequence). V shed 4 bases and J shed 3 bases, with 13 bases lying between them. The CDR3 covers 14 residues.

This clonotype was observed at least ten times. This chain links TRBV3-1 with TRBJ2-7; the match to TRBD2 covers 12 bases. The ends lost 2 bases at V and 2 bases at J; junction bases unmatched: 1. Germline CDR1 is LGHDT and CDR2 is YNNKEL (reference sequence). This CDR3 region has 15 residues. The CDR3 protein is CASSQTSGGPYEQYF. CDR3 coding DNA: TGTGCCAGCAGCCAAACTAGCGGGGGGCCCTACGAGCAGTACTTC.

This chain joins TRBV4-2 and TRBJ1-2; 10 bases line up with TRBD1. V lost 6 bases, J lost 2 bases, and 12 bases stayed unmatched. The CDR3 length is 17 residues. CDR1 LGHNA and CDR2 YNFKEQ come from the germline V gene. This CDR3 reads CASSGPRDRGENYGYTF. The CDR3 DNA reads TGTGCCAGCAGTGGGCCGCGGGACAGGGGAGAAAACTATGGCTACACCTTC.

The rearrangement uses TRBV7-9 and TRBJ2-5; D gene ambiguous. The V and J ends lost 5 bases and 4 bases respectively, with 11 bases between them. The CDR3 contains 13 residues. Per germline, CDR1 SEHNR and CDR2 FQNEAQ (reference sequence). CDR3 sequence (DNA): TGTGCCAGCAGCCCTACTTTTGGAGAGACCCAGTACTTC. It encodes CASSPTFGETQYF.

This clonotype was counted between two and nine times. V and J are TRBV7-2 and TRBJ2-3; TRBD2 matches 12 bases. Germline V gives CDR1 SGHTA, CDR2 FQGNSA. The CDR3 is 14 residues long. After removal of 6 bases from V and 8 bases from J, the junction contained 6 bases not matched to a gene. In nucleotides, the CDR3 is TGTGCCAGCAGGCTAGCGGGGGGGCCGGGTACGCAGTATTTT. Residues: CASRLAGGPGTQYF.

This clonotype was seen only a few times. The chain recombines TRBV25-1 with TRBJ1-4, with D maybe TRBD1 (6 bases). Trimming took 4 bases from V and 0 from J, leaving 15 bases between them. Germline lookup yields CDR1 MGHDK and CDR2 SYGVNS. This CDR3 has 17 amino acids. In nucleotides, the CDR3 is TGTGCCAGCAGTGCCGAAAAACAGGGACCAACTAATGAAAAACTGTTTTTT. Translation: CASSAEKQGPTNEKLFF.

This clonotype was seen only a few times. The chain links TRBV18 to TRBJ2-1, with D unclear. This CDR3 spans 12 amino acids. V lost 6 bases, J lost 8 bases, and 11 bases lay in between. The germline V gene encodes CDR1 KGHSH and CDR2 LQKENI. CDR3 in DNA: TGTGCCAGCTCCTCTCTCGGCGATGAGCAGTTCTTC. This translates into CASSSLGDEQFF.

The V and J genes are TRBV12-3 or TRBV12-4 and TRBJ2-7, with 16 bases identical to TRBD2. The CDR3 spans 15 residues. V lost 7 bases, J lost 6 bases, and 6 bases stayed unmatched. The DNA of the CDR3 is TGTGCCAGCAATCTCGGGACTAGCGGGGGGGGCGAGCAGTACTTC. Translated: CASNLGTSGGGEQYF.

There are a few counts of this clonotype. V gene TRBV2 combines with J gene TRBJ2-3; the match to TRBD2 covers 9 bases. Unmatched junction bases numbered 6, after V lost 3 bases and J lost 5 bases. This CDR3 comprises 15 residues. Per the germline V gene, CDR1 is SNHLY and CDR2 is FYNNEI. The DNA of the CDR3 is TGTGCCAGCAGTGACTACTGGACTAGCGAAGATACGCAGTATTTT. It yields the protein CASSDYWTSEDTQYF.

This clonotype came up many times. The chain is built from TRBV12-3 or TRBV12-4 and TRBJ1-5; possibly TRBD1 for D (5 bases). V lost 3 bases and J lost 4, with 10 bases in between. CDR3 length: 14 residues. CDR3 amino acids: CASSLYDRNQPQHF. The CDR3, as DNA: TGTGCCAGCAGTTTGTATGACAGAAATCAGCCCCAGCATTTT.

This rearrangement joins TRBV11-2 to TRBJ2-5, with TRBD1 identical over 8 bases. Germline V gene lookup returns CDR1 SGHAT and CDR2 FQNNGV. The CDR3 runs to 17 residues. The trim removed 1 base at V and 4 bases at J, leaving 11 bases unmatched. CDR3 sequence: CASSLGLRGRTGETQYF. CDR3 DNA: TGTGCCAGCAGCTTAGGCCTCAGGGGGCGCACAGGAGAGACCCAGTACTTC.

This chain links TRBV2 with TRBJ2-1; D is uncertain. This CDR3 is built from 13 residues. The germline V and J ends were trimmed by 6 bases and 9 bases, with 15 bases remaining between them. CDR1 is SNHLY, CDR2 FYNNEI, per germline. DNA for the CDR3: TGTGCCAGCAGCACAACTTGCGCAGCTGAGCAGTTCTTC. Its protein product is CASSTTCAAEQFF.

V gene TRBV9 combines with J gene TRBJ2-5; D ambiguous. Germline CDR1 reads SGDLS; CDR2 reads YYNGEE. V dropped 5 bases and J dropped 5 bases, with 10 bases sitting between them. The CDR3 length is 12 residues. The CDR3 is CASSRNGETQYF. In DNA form, the CDR3 reads TGTGCCAGCAGTCGCAACGGGGAGACCCAGTACTTC.